This T cell receptor beta chain was recorded in a study of shared clonotypes between healthy human individuals. Measured with immunoSEQ multiplex PCR; TCRdb has only the in-frame clones, and not every one. The sample includes some 2,100,000 clones, more than 90% of them seen just once. Nashville, Tennessee was home to all donors, each a Caucasian adult. The authors divided CD4+ cells into CD45RA+ naive and CD45RA-negative memory subsets. Germline CDR1 is SGHRS and CDR2 is YFSETQ. Trimming left V 5 bases short and J 4 bases short, with 15 bases between. The CDR3 contains 15 residues. Specimen: naive CD4+ T cells sorted from blood. Indicated subset: CD45RA+ positively selected. J is TRBJ1-4 and V is TRBV5-1; D is unresolved. This TCR came from a man aged 18-30 years in good health. CDR3 residues: CASRPPGRDNEKLFF. The DNA of the CDR3 is TGCGCCAGCAGGCCCCCGGGGAGGGATAATGAAAAACTGTTTTTT. Supplemented by reference TRBV5-1 and TRBJ1-4, the full variable domain reads KAGVTQTPRYLIKTRGQQVTLSCSPISGHRSVSWYQQTPGQGLQFLFEYFSETQRNKGNFPGRFSGRQFSNSRSEMNVSTLELGDSALYLCASRPPGRDNEKLFFGSGTQLSVL.